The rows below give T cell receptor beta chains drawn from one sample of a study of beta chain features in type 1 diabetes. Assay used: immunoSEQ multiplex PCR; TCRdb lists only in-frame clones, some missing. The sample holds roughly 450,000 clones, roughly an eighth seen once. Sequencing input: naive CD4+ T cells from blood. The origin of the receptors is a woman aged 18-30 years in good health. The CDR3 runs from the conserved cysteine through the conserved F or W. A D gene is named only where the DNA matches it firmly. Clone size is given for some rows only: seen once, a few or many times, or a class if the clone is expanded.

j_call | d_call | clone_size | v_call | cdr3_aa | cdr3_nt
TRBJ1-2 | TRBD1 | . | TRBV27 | CASSPLGTGNGYTF | TGTGCCAGCAGTCCCCTAGGGACAGGGAATGGCTACACCTTC
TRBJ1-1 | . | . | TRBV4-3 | CASSQQLGVNTEAFF | TGCGCCAGCAGCCAACAGCTCGGAGTGAACACTGAAGCTTTCTTT
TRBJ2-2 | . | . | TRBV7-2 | CASSLVTVNTGELFF | TGTGCCAGCAGCTTAGTCACGGTGAACACCGGGGAGCTGTTTTTT
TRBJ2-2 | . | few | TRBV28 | CASSPGQNTGELFF | TGTGCCAGCAGTCCAGGACAGAACACCGGGGAGCTGTTTTTT
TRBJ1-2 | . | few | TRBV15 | CATRPKRWGAWDYGYTF | TGTGCCACGAGGCCGAAAAGGTGGGGGGCATGGGACTATGGCTACACCTTC
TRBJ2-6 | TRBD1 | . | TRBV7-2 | CASSSSGGGGANVLTF | TGTGCCAGCAGTTCCTCAGGGGGCGGTGGGGCCAACGTCCTGACTTTC
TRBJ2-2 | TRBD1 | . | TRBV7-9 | CASSYPQGVTGELFF | TGTGCCAGCAGCTACCCCCAGGGGGTCACCGGGGAGCTGTTTTTT
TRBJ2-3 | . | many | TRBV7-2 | CASSYDSHTDTQYF | TGTGCCAGCAGCTACGATAGTCACACAGATACGCAGTATTTT
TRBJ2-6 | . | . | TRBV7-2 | CASSARDKVSGANVLTF | TGTGCCAGCAGCGCGCGGGACAAAGTCTCTGGGGCCAACGTCCTGACTTTC
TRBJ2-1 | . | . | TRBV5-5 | CASSHSPDGEQFF | TGTGCCAGCAGCCACTCCCCCGATGGTGAGCAGTTCTTC
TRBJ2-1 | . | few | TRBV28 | CASSTGTFNPNEQFF | TGTGCCAGCAGTACCGGGACTTTCAATCCCAATGAGCAGTTCTTC
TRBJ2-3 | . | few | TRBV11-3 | CASSLVGKDTQYF | TGTGCCAGCAGCTTAGTGGGGAAAGATACGCAGTATTTT
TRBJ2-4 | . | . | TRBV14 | CASSQADTNIQYF | TGTGCCAGCAGCCAAGCCGACACAAACATTCAGTACTTC
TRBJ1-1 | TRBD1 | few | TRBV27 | CASSTKGQPYEAFF | TGTGCCAGCAGCACCAAGGGACAGCCCTACGAAGCTTTCTTT
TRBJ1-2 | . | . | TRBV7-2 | CASSLDRAVNGYTF | TGTGCCAGCAGCTTAGACAGGGCAGTCAATGGCTACACCTTC
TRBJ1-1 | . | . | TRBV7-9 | CASSLEMNTEAFF | TGTGCCAGCAGCTTAGAAATGAACACTGAAGCTTTCTTT
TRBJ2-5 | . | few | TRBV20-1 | CSARKQETQYF | TGCAGTGCTAGGAAACAAGAGACCCAGTACTTC
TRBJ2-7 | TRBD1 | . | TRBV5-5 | CASSFASTGTAIMGQYF | TGTGCCAGCAGCTTTGCCTCTACCGGGACAGCCATAATGGGACAGTACTTC
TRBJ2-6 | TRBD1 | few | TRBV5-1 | CASRQGTGANVLTF | TGCGCCAGTAGACAGGGTACAGGGGCCAACGTCCTGACTTTC
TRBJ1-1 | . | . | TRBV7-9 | CAGPPLLMNTEAFF | TGTGCCGGTCCCCCCCTCCTAATGAACACTGAAGCTTTCTTT
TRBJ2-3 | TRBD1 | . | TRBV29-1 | CSAGQGTTGAVYTQYF | TGCAGCGCCGGACAGGGAACAACGGGGGCAGTATATACGCAGTATTTT
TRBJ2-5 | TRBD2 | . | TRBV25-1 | CASSLWASGSQETQYF | TGTGCCAGCAGCCTATGGGCTAGCGGGAGCCAAGAGACCCAGTACTTC
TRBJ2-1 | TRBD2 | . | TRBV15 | CATSRTSGGAIHQFF | TGTGCCACCAGCAGGACTAGCGGGGGGGCCATCCACCAGTTCTTC
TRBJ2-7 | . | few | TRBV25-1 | CASSDPQGSGYEQYF | TGTGCCAGCAGTGACCCACAGGGTTCCGGGTACGAGCAGTACTTC